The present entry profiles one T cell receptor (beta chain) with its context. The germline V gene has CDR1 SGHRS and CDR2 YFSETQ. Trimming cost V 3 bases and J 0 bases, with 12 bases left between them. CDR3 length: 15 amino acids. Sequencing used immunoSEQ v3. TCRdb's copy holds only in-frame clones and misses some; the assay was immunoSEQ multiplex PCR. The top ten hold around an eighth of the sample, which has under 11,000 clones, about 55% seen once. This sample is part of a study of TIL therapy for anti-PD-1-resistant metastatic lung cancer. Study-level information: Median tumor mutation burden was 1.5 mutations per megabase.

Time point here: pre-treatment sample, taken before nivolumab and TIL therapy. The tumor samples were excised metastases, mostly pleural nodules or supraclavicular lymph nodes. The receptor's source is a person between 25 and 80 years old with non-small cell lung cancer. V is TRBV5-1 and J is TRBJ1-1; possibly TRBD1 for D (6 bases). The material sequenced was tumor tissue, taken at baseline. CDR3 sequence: CASSSRTVMNTEAFF. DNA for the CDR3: TGCGCCAGCAGCTCAAGGACAGTCATGAACACTGAAGCTTTCTTT.